These T cell receptor beta chains were read from a single sample in a study of cytomegalovirus exposure and HLA in healthy donors. Clones were read by immunoSEQ multiplex PCR, and TCRdb kept only the in-frame ones, dropping some. This sample has some 130,000 clones, with 78% found just once. Sequences were obtained from PBMCs. These receptors were taken from a female donor in good health and CMV-seronegative. CDR3s include the opening cysteine and the closing phenylalanine or tryptophan.

V gene	J gene	CDR3 protein
TRBV7-9	TRBJ1-1	CASSLVGIAFF
TRBV11-3	TRBJ1-1	CASSLGGGNTEAFF
TRBV11-2	TRBJ2-7	CASSSGLAAIYEQYF
TRBV28	TRBJ2-2	CASSSGQSVITGELFF
TRBV28	TRBJ1-1	CASRGMIYTEAFF
TRBV19	TRBJ2-1	CASSSTRYNEQFF
TRBV28	TRBJ2-1	CASSLSHYNEQFF
TRBV9	TRBJ2-1	CASSPPPWGESYNEQFF
TRBV6-1	TRBJ1-1	CASSEGGGTEAFF
TRBV5-1	TRBJ2-7	CASSLVAGALEQYF
TRBV28	TRBJ1-2	CASSLQNYGYTF
TRBV5-1	TRBJ1-6	CASSLGQGSNSPLHF
TRBV21-1	TRBJ2-2	CASSLRPGLAGEDTGELFF
TRBV18	TRBJ1-1	CASSPATGGSSTEAFF
TRBV9	TRBJ2-3	CASSVEPSGSLTDTQYF
TRBV14	TRBJ2-3	CASSQDRLAGGLTDTQYF
TRBV4-3	TRBJ1-4	CASSHRTGPTNEKLFF
TRBV4-1	TRBJ2-3	CASSQGLAETDTQYF
TRBV5-1	TRBJ2-1	CASSLTPSGRSNEQFF
TRBV18	TRBJ1-2	CASSGGTAPGYGYTF
TRBV5-6	TRBJ2-7	CASSIGRLPYEQYF
TRBV28	TRBJ1-5	CASSFPSRPQHF
TRBV7-2	TRBJ2-3	CASSSSTYTDTQYF
TRBV28	TRBJ2-1	CASSSLDRVSVNEQFF
TRBV10-1	TRBJ2-1	CASSESGSGNEQFF
TRBV6-8	TRBJ2-3	CASRRKPSTDTQYF
TRBV27	TRBJ2-3	CASSPLGQPPNTQYF
TRBV7-6	TRBJ2-3	CASSPLAGGPDTQYF
TRBV5-1	TRBJ1-2	CASSLAAGDYGYTF
TRBV11-2	TRBJ2-5	CASSDPSAHGLAAQETQYF
TRBV4-2	TRBJ1-2	CASSQGRGTGYGYTF
TRBV28	TRBJ1-6	CASSPIKTGSPLHF
TRBV25-1	TRBJ2-3	CASSDETDTQYF
TRBV19	TRBJ1-1	CASSVTGIPEAFF
TRBV15	TRBJ2-7	CATSREQGGYEQYF
TRBV28	TRBJ1-2	CASSLGQGWGYGYTF
TRBV13	TRBJ2-2	CASSFRGLTGELFF
TRBV7-3	TRBJ2-1	CASSPRAGGSEQFF
TRBV7-9	TRBJ2-2	CASSLAGGSTGELFF
TRBV6-5	TRBJ2-7	CASSPREEQYF
TRBV5-4	TRBJ2-2	CASAGSSGNTGELFF
TRBV30	TRBJ2-1	CAWTTSGPYNEQFF
TRBV9	TRBJ1-2	CASSAQGTYYGYTF
TRBV5-1	TRBJ1-6	CASTQGGGNSPLHF
TRBV29-1	TRBJ1-2	CSVELANYGYTF
TRBV4-1	TRBJ2-7	CASSLTSGSFGYEQYF